Each of the 3 T cell receptor beta chains below was sequenced from the same sample in a study of cytomegalovirus exposure and HLA in healthy donors. With 60 Vbeta and 13 Jbeta primers, the PCR was carried out. TCRdb's table, derived via immunoSEQ multiplex PCR, lists solely in-frame clones and lacks some. Of around 120,000 clones detected, approximately 15% appear once; the ten largest clones hold 1.5% to 2%. Sequencing was performed on PBMCs. The source of these receptors is a woman between 18 and 29 years old in good health and CMV-seronegative.

The V call is TRBV29-1, the J call TRBJ2-3, with a tentative D call TRBD2 (6 bases). Per the germline V gene, CDR1 is SQVTM and CDR2 is ANQGSEA. The CDR3 runs 14 residues. The germline V and J ends were trimmed by 7 bases and 0 bases, with 14 bases remaining between them. Here the CDR3 DNA reads TGCAGCGCTCCTGGACTACCTAGCACAGATACGCAGTATTTT. Residues: CSAPGLPSTDTQYF.

The chain recombines TRBV11-3 with TRBJ2-2; D ambiguous. The ends were cut back, 1 base at V and 3 bases at J, with 3 bases in the middle. The CDR3 is 13 residues long. Germline V gene lookup returns CDR1 SGHNT and CDR2 YENEEA. Here the CDR3 reads CASSLVDTGELFF. CDR3 sequence (DNA): TGTGCCAGCAGCTTAGTCGACACCGGGGAGCTGTTTTTT.

In its sample, this clone was seen a few times. The chain links TRBV4-2 to TRBJ1-3; D possibly corresponds to TRBD1 (6 bases). The CDR3 runs 15 residues. The germline CDR1 and CDR2 sequences are LGHNA and YNFKEQ. V lost 1 base and J 8 bases, leaving 15 bases between the germline ends. CDR3 DNA: TGTGCCAGCAGCCAAGTTCGGACAGCAGACGACACCATATATTTT. This translates into CASSQVRTADDTIYF.